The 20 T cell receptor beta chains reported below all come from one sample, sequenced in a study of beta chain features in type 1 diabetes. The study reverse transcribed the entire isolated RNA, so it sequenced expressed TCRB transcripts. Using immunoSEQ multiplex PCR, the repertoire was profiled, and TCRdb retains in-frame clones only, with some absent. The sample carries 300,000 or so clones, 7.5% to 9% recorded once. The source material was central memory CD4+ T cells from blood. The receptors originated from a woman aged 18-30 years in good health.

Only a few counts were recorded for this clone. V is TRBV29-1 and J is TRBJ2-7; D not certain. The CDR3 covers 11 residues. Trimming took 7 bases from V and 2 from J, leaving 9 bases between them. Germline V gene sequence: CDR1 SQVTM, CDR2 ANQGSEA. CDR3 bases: TGCAGCGCCTCGGTAGCCTACGAGCAGTACTTC. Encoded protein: CSASVAYEQYF.

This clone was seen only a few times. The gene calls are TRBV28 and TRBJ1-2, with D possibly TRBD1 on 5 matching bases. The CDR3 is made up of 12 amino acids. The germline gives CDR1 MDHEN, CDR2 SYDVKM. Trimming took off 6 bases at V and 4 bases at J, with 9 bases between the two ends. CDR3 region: CASRGQPYGYTF. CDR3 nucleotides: TGTGCCAGCAGGGGGCAGCCCTATGGCTACACCTTC.

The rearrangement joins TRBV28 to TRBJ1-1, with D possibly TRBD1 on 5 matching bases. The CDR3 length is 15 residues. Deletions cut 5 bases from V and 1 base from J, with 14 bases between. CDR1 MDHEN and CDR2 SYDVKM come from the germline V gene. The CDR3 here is CASSTQGVSNTEAFF. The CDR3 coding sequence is TGTGCCAGCAGTACTCAGGGCGTTTCGAACACTGAAGCTTTCTTT.

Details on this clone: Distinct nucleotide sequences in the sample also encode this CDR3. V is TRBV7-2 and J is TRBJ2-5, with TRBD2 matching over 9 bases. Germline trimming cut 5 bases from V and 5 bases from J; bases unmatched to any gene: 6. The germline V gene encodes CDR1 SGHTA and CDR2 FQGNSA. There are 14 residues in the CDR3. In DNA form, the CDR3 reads TGTGCCAGCAGCCCCGGGACTAGCCGGGAGACCCAGTACTTC. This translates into CASSPGTSRETQYF.

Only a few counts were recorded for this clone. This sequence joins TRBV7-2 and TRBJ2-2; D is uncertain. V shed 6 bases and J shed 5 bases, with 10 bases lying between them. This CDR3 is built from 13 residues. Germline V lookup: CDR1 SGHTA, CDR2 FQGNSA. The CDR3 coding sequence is TGTGCCAGCAGACGGTCTCAAACCGGGGAGCTGTTTTTT. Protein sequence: CASRRSQTGELFF. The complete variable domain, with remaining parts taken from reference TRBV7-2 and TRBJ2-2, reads GAGVSQSPSNKVTEKGKDVELRCDPISGHTALYWYRQSLGQGLEFLIYFQGNSAPDKSGLPSDRFSAERTGGSVSTLTIQRTQQEDSAVYLCASRRSQTGELFFGEGSRLTVL.

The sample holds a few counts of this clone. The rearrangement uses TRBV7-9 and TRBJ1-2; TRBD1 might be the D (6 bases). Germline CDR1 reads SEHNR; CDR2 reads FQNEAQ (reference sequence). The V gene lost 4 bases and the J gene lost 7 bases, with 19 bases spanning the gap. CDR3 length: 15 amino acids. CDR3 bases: TGTGCCAGCAGCTCTAAAAACAGGGAGTGGGGTGGCTACACCTTC. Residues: CASSSKNREWGGYTF.

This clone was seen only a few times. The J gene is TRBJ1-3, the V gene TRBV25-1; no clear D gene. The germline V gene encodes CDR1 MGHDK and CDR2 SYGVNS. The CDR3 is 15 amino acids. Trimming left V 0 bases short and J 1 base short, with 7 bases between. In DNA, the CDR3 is TGTGCCAGCAGTGAATATAAGGGATCTGGAAACACCATATATTTT. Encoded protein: CASSEYKGSGNTIYF.

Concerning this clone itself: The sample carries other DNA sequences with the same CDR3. In nucleotides, the CDR3 is TGTGCCAGCAGCTTAACACAATACAATGAGCAGTTCTTC. Residues: CASSLTQYNEQFF. The genes are TRBV7-3 and TRBJ2-1; D uncertain. The V gene lost 0 bases and the J gene lost 4 bases, with 4 bases spanning the gap. This CDR3 is 13 amino acids long. The germline V gene has CDR1 SGHTA and CDR2 FQGTGA.

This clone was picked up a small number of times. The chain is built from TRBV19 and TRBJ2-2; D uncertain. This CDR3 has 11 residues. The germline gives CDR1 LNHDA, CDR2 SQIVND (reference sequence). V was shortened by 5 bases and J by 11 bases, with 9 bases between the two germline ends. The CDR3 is CASSAGGELFF. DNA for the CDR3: TGTGCCAGTAGTGCAGGCGGTGAGCTGTTTTTT.

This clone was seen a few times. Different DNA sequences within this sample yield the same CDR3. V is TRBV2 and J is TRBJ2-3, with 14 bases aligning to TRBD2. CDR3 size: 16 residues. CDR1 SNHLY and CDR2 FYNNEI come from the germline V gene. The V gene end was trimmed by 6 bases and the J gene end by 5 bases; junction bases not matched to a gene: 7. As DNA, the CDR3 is TGTGCCAGCAGCCCCGGACTAGCGGGAGGTGGAGATACGCAGTATTTT. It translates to CASSPGLAGGGDTQYF.

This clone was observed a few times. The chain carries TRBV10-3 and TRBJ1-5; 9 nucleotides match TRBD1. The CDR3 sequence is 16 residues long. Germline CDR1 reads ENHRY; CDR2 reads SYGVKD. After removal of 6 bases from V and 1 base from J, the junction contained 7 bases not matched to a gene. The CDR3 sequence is CAISPGQGNSNQPQHF. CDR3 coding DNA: TGTGCCATCAGCCCGGGACAGGGTAACAGCAATCAGCCCCAGCATTTT.

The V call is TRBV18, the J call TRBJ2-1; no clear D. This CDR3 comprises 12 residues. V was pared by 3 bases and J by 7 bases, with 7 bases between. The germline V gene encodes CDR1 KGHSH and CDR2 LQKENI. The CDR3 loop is CASSPDRNEQFF. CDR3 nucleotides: TGTGCCAGCTCACCTGATAGGAATGAGCAGTTCTTC.

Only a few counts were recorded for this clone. The CDR3 here is CASSPIGATNEKLFF. As DNA, the CDR3 is TGTGCCAGCAGCCCGATCGGTGCAACTAATGAAAAACTGTTTTTT. V and J are TRBV7-9 and TRBJ1-4, with unresolved D. Germline CDR1 reads SEHNR; CDR2 reads FQNEAQ (reference sequence). V shed 5 bases and J shed 0 bases, with 10 bases lying between them. There are 15 residues in the CDR3.

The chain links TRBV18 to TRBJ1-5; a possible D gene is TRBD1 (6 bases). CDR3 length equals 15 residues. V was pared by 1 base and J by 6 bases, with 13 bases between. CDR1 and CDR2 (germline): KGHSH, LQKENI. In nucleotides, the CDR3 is TGTGCCAGCTCACCACAACCCGACAGGTCTCAGCCCCAGCATTTT. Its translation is CASSPQPDRSQPQHF.

CDR3 in DNA: TGCGCCAGCAGCCAAGTGCGGCAGGGGAATCAGCCCCAGCATTTT. Translated, it gives CASSQVRQGNQPQHF. This rearrangement joins TRBV4-3 to TRBJ1-5; D might be TRBD1 (6 bases). Trimming stripped 1 base from V and 4 bases from J, with 11 bases between. CDR3 length: 15 residues. CDR1 is LGHNA, CDR2 YSLEER, per germline.

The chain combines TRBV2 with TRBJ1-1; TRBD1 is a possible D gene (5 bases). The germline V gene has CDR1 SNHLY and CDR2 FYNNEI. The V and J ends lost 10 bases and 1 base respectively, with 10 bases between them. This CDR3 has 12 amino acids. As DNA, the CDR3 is TGTGCCACCAGCACAGGGAACACTGAAGCTTTCTTT. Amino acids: CATSTGNTEAFF.

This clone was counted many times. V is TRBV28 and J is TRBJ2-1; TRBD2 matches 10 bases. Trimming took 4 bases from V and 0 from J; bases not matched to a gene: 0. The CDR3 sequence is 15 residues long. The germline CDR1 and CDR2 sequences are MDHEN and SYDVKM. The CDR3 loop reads CASSSSGSSYNEQFF. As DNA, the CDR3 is TGTGCCAGCAGTTCTAGCGGGAGCTCCTACAATGAGCAGTTCTTC.

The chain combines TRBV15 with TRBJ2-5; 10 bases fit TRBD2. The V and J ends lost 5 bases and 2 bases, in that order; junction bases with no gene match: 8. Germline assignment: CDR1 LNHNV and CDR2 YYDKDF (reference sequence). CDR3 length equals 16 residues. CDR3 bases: TGTGCCACCAGCCAAACTAGGACTAGCGGACAAGAGACCCAGTACTTC. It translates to CATSQTRTSGQETQYF.

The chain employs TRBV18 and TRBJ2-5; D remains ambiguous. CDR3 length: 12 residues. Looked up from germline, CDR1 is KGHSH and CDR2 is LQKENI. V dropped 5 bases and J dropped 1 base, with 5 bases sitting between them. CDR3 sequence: CASSTSQETQYF. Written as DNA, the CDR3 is TGTGCCAGCTCAACCTCCCAAGAGACCCAGTACTTC.

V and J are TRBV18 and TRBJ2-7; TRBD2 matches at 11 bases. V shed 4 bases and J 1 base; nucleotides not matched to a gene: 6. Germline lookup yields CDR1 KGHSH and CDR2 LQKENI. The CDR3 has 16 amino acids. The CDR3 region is CASSRETSGSSYEQYF. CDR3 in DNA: TGTGCCAGCTCACGTGAAACTAGCGGGAGTTCCTACGAGCAGTACTTC.